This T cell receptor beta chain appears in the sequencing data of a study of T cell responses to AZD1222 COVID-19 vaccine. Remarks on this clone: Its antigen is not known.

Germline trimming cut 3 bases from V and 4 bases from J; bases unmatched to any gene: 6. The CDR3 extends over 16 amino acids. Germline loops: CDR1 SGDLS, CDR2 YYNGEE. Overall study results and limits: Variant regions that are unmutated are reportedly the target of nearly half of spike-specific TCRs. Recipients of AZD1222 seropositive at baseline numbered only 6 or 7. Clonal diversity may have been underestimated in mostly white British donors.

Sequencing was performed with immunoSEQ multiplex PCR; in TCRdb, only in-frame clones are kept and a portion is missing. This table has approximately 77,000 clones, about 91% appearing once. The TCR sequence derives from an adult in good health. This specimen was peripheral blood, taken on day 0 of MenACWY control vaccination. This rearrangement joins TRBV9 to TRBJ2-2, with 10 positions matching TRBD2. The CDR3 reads CASSGVAGGSTGELFF. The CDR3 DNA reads TGTGCCAGCAGCGGCGTAGCGGGGGGCAGCACCGGGGAGCTGTTTTTT.